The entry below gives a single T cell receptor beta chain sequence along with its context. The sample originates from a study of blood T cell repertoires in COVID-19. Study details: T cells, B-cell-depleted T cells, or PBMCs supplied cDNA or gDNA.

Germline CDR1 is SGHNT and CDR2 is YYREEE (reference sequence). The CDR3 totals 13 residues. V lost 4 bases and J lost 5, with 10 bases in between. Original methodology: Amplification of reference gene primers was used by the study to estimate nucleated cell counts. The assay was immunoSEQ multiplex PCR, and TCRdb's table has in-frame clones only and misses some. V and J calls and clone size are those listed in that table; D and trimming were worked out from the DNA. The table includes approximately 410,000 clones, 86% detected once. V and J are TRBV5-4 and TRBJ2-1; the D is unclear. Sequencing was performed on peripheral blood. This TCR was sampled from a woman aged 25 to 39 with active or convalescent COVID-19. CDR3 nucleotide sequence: TGTGCCAGCAGCCTCCTACTAAACAATGAGCAGTTCTTC. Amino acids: CASSLLLNNEQFF.